Below, 18 T cell receptor beta chains from the same sample are listed, as sequenced in a study of cytomegalovirus exposure and HLA in healthy donors. The PCR made use of 60 Vbeta and 13 Jbeta primers. Assay: immunoSEQ multiplex PCR; the TCRdb copy retains only in-frame clones and omits some. The sample has some 150,000 clones, about three quarters seen once. Sequenced input: PBMCs. The receptors derive from a female donor in good health and CMV-seronegative.

V is TRBV5-1 and J is TRBJ2-7; 7 bases map to TRBD1. This CDR3 spans 14 amino acids. The trim removed 4 bases at V and 2 bases at J, leaving 6 bases unmatched. Germline CDR1 reads SGHRS; CDR2 reads YFSETQ. As DNA, the CDR3 is TGCGCCAGCAGCCCCCGGGGACAGACCTACGAGCAGTACTTC. It encodes CASSPRGQTYEQYF. The full variable domain, its missing parts supplied by reference TRBV5-1 and TRBJ2-7, is KAGVTQTPRYLIKTRGQQVTLSCSPISGHRSVSWYQQTPGQGLQFLFEYFSETQRNKGNFPGRFSGRQFSNSRSEMNVSTLELGDSALYLCASSPRGQTYEQYFGPGTRLTVT.

The gene calls are TRBV28 and TRBJ1-2; 10 bases fit TRBD1. CDR3 length equals 15 residues. V lost 5 bases and J lost 7; bases outside the gene matches: 10. In germline, CDR1 is MDHEN, CDR2 SYDVKM. The CDR3 loop reads CASSEEGTGVGGYTF. The DNA for the CDR3 is TGTGCCAGCAGTGAAGAGGGGACAGGGGTTGGTGGCTACACCTTC.

V gene TRBV5-1 combines with J gene TRBJ2-1, with D tentatively TRBD2 (6 bases). This CDR3 has 16 residues. V lost 1 base and J lost 1, with 12 bases in between. CDR1 and CDR2 from the germline V gene are SGHRS and YFSETQ. The CDR3 DNA follows: TGCGCCAGCAGCTTGCGATTCGGGGGATCCTACAATGAGCAGTTCTTC. It yields the protein CASSLRFGGSYNEQFF.

The chain couples TRBV6-5 to TRBJ2-2; maybe TRBD2 (5 bases). The CDR3 consists of 15 residues. CDR1 and CDR2 from the germline V gene are MNHEY and SVGAGI. V gave up 1 base and J gave up 6 bases, with 12 bases separating them. CDR3 DNA: TGTGCCAGCAGTTACTTCGGGGAACCACCCGGGGAGCTGTTTTTT. Protein product: CASSYFGEPPGELFF.

V usage is TRBV5-1 and J usage is TRBJ2-1; 7 nucleotides line up with TRBD2. The CDR3 contains 18 residues. Germline loops: CDR1 SGHRS, CDR2 YFSETQ. Unmatched junction bases numbered 13, after V lost 2 bases and J lost 2 bases. This chain's CDR3 is CASSFNSGGGSAYNEQFF. The CDR3 DNA is TGCGCCAGCAGCTTCAATTCGGGCGGCGGGAGCGCCTACAATGAGCAGTTCTTC. The complete variable domain, with remaining parts taken from reference TRBV5-1 and TRBJ2-1, reads KAGVTQTPRYLIKTRGQQVTLSCSPISGHRSVSWYQQTPGQGLQFLFEYFSETQRNKGNFPGRFSGRQFSNSRSEMNVSTLELGDSALYLCASSFNSGGGSAYNEQFFGPGTRLTVL.

V is TRBV29-1 and J is TRBJ2-1, with 9 bases fitting TRBD2. From germline, CDR1 is SQVTM and CDR2 ANQGSEA. The CDR3 has 14 residues. After removal of 7 bases from V and 5 bases from J, the junction contained 9 bases not matched to a gene. DNA for the CDR3: TGCAGCGAGGCTAGCGGGGACCTCCACAATGAGCAGTTCTTC. Its translation is CSEASGDLHNEQFF.

This chain joins TRBV7-9 and TRBJ2-7; D may be TRBD1 (6 bases). Germline-derived CDR1 and CDR2 are SEHNR and FQNEAQ (reference sequence). CDR3 size: 15 residues. Deletions cut 5 bases from V and 3 bases from J, with 17 bases between. The CDR3 reads CASSPRVQGSYEQYF. The CDR3, as DNA: TGTGCCAGCAGCCCCAGAGTACAGGGAAGCTACGAGCAGTACTTC.

The genes are TRBV27 and TRBJ2-1, with D unresolved. V was cut by 0 bases and J by 3 bases, with 9 bases left in between. The germline V gene encodes CDR1 MNHEY and CDR2 SMNVEV (reference sequence). CDR3 size: 15 residues. This CDR3 reads CASSLSMAIYNEQFF. CDR3 DNA: TGTGCCAGCAGTTTATCGATGGCCATCTACAATGAGCAGTTCTTC.

The genes are TRBV7-3 and TRBJ1-4; TRBD1 agrees at 8 bases. With V trimmed by 5 bases and J by 7 bases, 9 bases remained unmatched. The germline gives CDR1 SGHTA, CDR2 FQGTGA. This CDR3 is built from 15 residues. CDR3 coding DNA: TGTGCCAGCAGCCGTGGGACAGGTTCGGGTGAAAAACTGTTTTTT. It yields the protein CASSRGTGSGEKLFF. Supplemented by reference TRBV7-3 and TRBJ1-4, the full variable domain reads GAGVSQTPSNKVTEKGKYVELRCDPISGHTALYWYRQSLGQGPEFLIYFQGTGAADDSGLPNDRFFAVRPEGSVSTLKIQRTERGDSAVYLCASSRGTGSGEKLFFGSGTQLSVL.

The chain recombines TRBV28 with TRBJ2-7; D might be TRBD1 (5 bases). Trimming took 3 bases from V and 6 from J, leaving 15 bases between them. CDR3 size: 14 residues. Germline-derived CDR1 and CDR2 are MDHEN and SYDVKM. In DNA, the CDR3 is TGTGCCAGCAGTTTGGACACCCCTACGAGCGAGCAGTACTTC. It is translated as CASSLDTPTSEQYF.

The genes are TRBV10-2 and TRBJ1-2, with D maybe TRBD1 (5 bases). V was cut by 6 bases and J by 5 bases, with 13 bases left in between. The CDR3 runs to 13 residues. Germline-derived CDR1 and CDR2 are WSHSY and SAAADI. CDR3 bases: TGCGCCAGCAGCATGACAGTGGAGTATGGCTACACCTTC. Encoded protein: CASSMTVEYGYTF.

The V gene is TRBV30, the J gene TRBJ1-4; D gene unclear. Trimming took off 6 bases at V and 1 base at J, with 6 bases between the two ends. This CDR3 comprises 12 residues. Germline CDR1 GTSNPN, CDR2 SVGIG (reference sequence). This chain's CDR3 is CACGGTNEKLFF. The CDR3 nucleotides read TGTGCCTGCGGAGGAACTAATGAAAAACTGTTTTTT.

V gene TRBV5-1 combines with J gene TRBJ2-6; TRBD1 might be the D (5 bases). The CDR3 runs to 15 residues. Deletions cut 3 bases from V and 4 bases from J, with 11 bases between. Germline V gene sequence: CDR1 SGHRS, CDR2 YFSETQ. The CDR3 reads CASSSQTAGANVLTF. CDR3 sequence (DNA): TGCGCCAGCAGCTCACAGACAGCCGGGGCCAACGTCCTGACTTTC.

The rearrangement joins TRBV7-8 to TRBJ2-1, with D possibly being TRBD2 (6 bases). The germline V and J ends were trimmed by 8 bases and 0 bases, with 14 bases remaining between them. This CDR3 is 15 amino acids long. Germline lookup yields CDR1 SGHVS and CDR2 FQNEAQ. The CDR3 here is CASYRDSRSYNEQFF. The CDR3 DNA follows: TGTGCCAGCTACCGGGACTCCCGCTCCTACAATGAGCAGTTCTTC.

The chain has TRBV6-1 and TRBJ2-1; no clear D. CDR1 is MNHNS and CDR2 is SASEGT in the germline V gene. The CDR3 runs to 13 residues. Trimming cost V 6 bases and J 1 base, with 7 bases left between them. The CDR3 DNA follows: TGTGCCAGCAGGGCGGTTTCCTACAATGAGCAGTTCTTC. This encodes CASRAVSYNEQFF.

The chain combines TRBV9 with TRBJ1-1; the match to TRBD1 covers 7 bases. Germline V CDR1 and CDR2: SGDLS, YYNGEE. The CDR3 length is 13 residues. With V trimmed by 0 bases and J by 10 bases, 6 bases remained unmatched. The CDR3 region is CASSVGAGGAAFF. CDR3 DNA sequence: TGTGCCAGCAGCGTAGGGGCAGGGGGTGCAGCTTTCTTT.

CDR3 region: CASSSTGGTENTEAFF. The CDR3 DNA reads as TGTGCCAGCAGCTCCACAGGAGGGACAGAGAACACTGAAGCTTTCTTT. The chain employs TRBV9 and TRBJ1-1; 7 bases line up with TRBD1. The CDR3 is 16 residues long. With V trimmed by 4 bases and J by 1 base, 10 bases remained unmatched. The germline V gene encodes CDR1 SGDLS and CDR2 YYNGEE.

This clone is a singleton in its sample. The CDR3 DNA reads as TGCAGCGTTTCTTTGGTACAGGGGCCCTACGAGCAGTACTTC. It translates to CSVSLVQGPYEQYF. V and J are TRBV29-1 and TRBJ2-7; 7 bases are shared with TRBD1. With V trimmed by 5 bases and J by 2 bases, 9 bases remained unmatched. Germline CDR1 SQVTM, CDR2 ANQGSEA. The CDR3 length is 14 residues.